This TCR beta chain was captured in a study of blood T cell repertoires in COVID-19. About the research overall: Specimens from acute and convalescent COVID-19 originated in the United States, Italy and Spain. In each case, the material was cDNA or gDNA derived from T cells, B-cell-depleted T cells, or PBMCs.

In the study's own analysis: Amplification with reference gene primers provided the estimates of nucleated cell counts. Profiled with immunoSEQ multiplex PCR; TCRdb holds only in-frame clones, not every one. V and J calls and clone size come straight from that table; D and trimming were deduced from the DNA. The sample lists about 74,000 clones, roughly 83% seen once, with approximately 40% in the top ten. The CDR3 extends over 12 amino acids. V was cut by 2 bases and J by 10 bases, with 10 bases left in between. The V gene's germline CDR1 is SGHVS and CDR2 FNYEAQ. Only one count was recorded for this clone.

The chain recombines TRBV7-6 with TRBJ2-3, with D unclear. The sample comprised peripheral blood. This receptor was obtained from an elderly man with acute or convalescent COVID-19. CDR3 in amino acids: CASSLRTSPQYF. The CDR3, as DNA: TGTGCCAGCAGCTTAAGAACGAGTCCGCAGTATTTT.